The 27 T cell receptor beta chains listed next were all sequenced from one sample in a study of PD-1 blockade in classical Hodgkin lymphoma. Time point specified: cycle 4 day 1 (C4D1), after five to seven weeks of nivolumab. Every patient experienced relapse after autologous stem cell transplantation, and brentuximab vedotin exposure varied. Assay: immunoSEQ multiplex PCR; the TCRdb copy retains only in-frame clones and omits some. The data hold 110,000 or so clones, with about 92% observed a single time. Specimen: peripheral blood mononuclear cells (PBMCs), collected before the fourth cycle of nivolumab. The receptor source for this set is a human donor with classical Hodgkin lymphoma.

The V gene is TRBV13, the J gene TRBJ2-1, with 9 bases aligning to TRBD1. CDR3 length: 14 amino acids. With 5 bases clipped from V and 8 bases from J, the junction kept 7 bases outside the gene matches. Germline values: CDR1 PRHDT, CDR2 FYEKMQ (reference sequence). CDR3 residues: CASSLWGQGYEQFF. The CDR3 DNA is TGTGCCAGCAGCCTGTGGGGACAGGGCTATGAGCAGTTCTTC.

In regard to this clone: Mismatch with germline at one junction end may stem from a read error. The V and J genes are TRBV4-3 and TRBJ2-4; 10 bases line up with TRBD2. The CDR3 loop spans 17 amino acids. CDR1 is LGHNA and CDR2 is YSLEER in the germline V gene. CDR3 DNA sequence: TGCGCCAGCAGTCAAGACCTAGCGGGAGCCTTCAAAAACATTCAGTACTTC. Translating it yields CASSQDLAGAFKNIQYF.

In its sample, this clone was seen once. CDR3 sequence reads: CASSLFPEGTQPQHF. The DNA of the CDR3 is TGTGCCAGCAGTTTATTCCCCGAGGGTACTCAGCCCCAGCATTTT. This chain connects TRBV28 to TRBJ1-5; no reliable D call. The CDR3 consists of 15 residues. CDR1 is MDHEN, CDR2 SYDVKM, per germline. V was pared by 1 base and J by 6 bases, with 13 bases between.

The count of this clone is one. The chain combines TRBV5-1 with TRBJ2-7; D call uncertain. Trimming cost V 0 bases and J 0 bases, with 7 bases left between them. The CDR3 totals 14 residues. Germline loops: CDR1 SGHRS, CDR2 YFSETQ. The chain's CDR3 is CASSLVTDSYEQYF. CDR3 in DNA: TGCGCCAGCAGCTTGGTTACAGACTCCTACGAGCAGTACTTC.

This sequence joins TRBV4-1 and TRBJ2-3, with 11 bases matching TRBD2. Germline-derived CDR1 and CDR2 are MGHRA and YSYEKL. The CDR3 has 18 amino acids. The V gene end was trimmed by 0 bases and the J gene end by 6 bases; junction bases not matched to a gene: 11. CDR3 DNA sequence: TGCGCCAGCAGCCAAGATAGTAGGCTAGCGGGAGGAACGGATACGCAGTATTTT. Translated: CASSQDSRLAGGTDTQYF.

The V gene is TRBV7-9, the J gene TRBJ2-7; 9 positions agree with TRBD1. CDR3 length equals 14 residues. Trimming at V came to 4 bases and at J to 4 bases, leaving 5 bases not matched to a gene. Germline CDR1 and CDR2: SEHNR and FQNEAQ (reference sequence). CDR3 protein: CASSSGTGRYEQYF. The CDR3 coding sequence is TGTGCCAGCAGCTCCGGGACAGGGAGGTACGAGCAGTACTTC. The full variable domain, completed using reference TRBV7-9 and TRBJ2-7, is DTGVSQNPRHKITKRGQNVTFRCDPISEHNRLYWYRQTLGQGPEFLTYFQNEAQLEKSRLLSDRFSAERPKGSFSTLEIQRTEQGDSAMYLCASSSGTGRYEQYFGPGTRLTVT.

The table lists this clone with a count of one. The rearrangement uses TRBV5-8 and TRBJ1-5, with D unresolved. CDR1 and CDR2 from the germline V gene are SGHTS and YDEGEE. Trimming removed 0 bases from V and 9 bases from J, with 4 bases in between. The CDR3 totals 11 residues. CDR3 sequence reads: CASSLVGPQHF. The CDR3 coding sequence is TGTGCCAGCAGCTTGGTAGGGCCCCAGCATTTT. Drawing the rest from reference TRBV5-8 and TRBJ1-5, the complete variable domain is EAGVTQSPTHLIKTRGQQATLRCSPISGHTSVYWYQQALGLGLQFLLWYDEGEERNRGNFPPRFSGRQFPNYSSELNVNALELEDSALYLCASSLVGPQHFGDGTRLSIL.

This rearrangement joins TRBV6-1 to TRBJ2-7; D might be TRBD1 or TRBD2, each matching 7 bases. Germline V gene sequence: CDR1 MNHNS, CDR2 SASEGT. Between the trimmed V and J ends, which lost 4 bases and 0 bases, there was a span of 13 bases. The CDR3 has 15 amino acids. The DNA of the CDR3 is TGTGCCAGCAGTGCCCAGGGGGGGGACTCCTACGAGCAGTACTTC. Protein product: CASSAQGGDSYEQYF.

V and J are TRBV7-2 and TRBJ1-1, with TRBD1 as a possible D gene (5 bases). The V end lost 6 bases, the J end lost 0 bases, and 11 bases lay between the germline ends. Germline V gene lookup returns CDR1 SGHTA and CDR2 FQGNSA. The CDR3 consists of 14 residues. The CDR3, as DNA: TGTGCCAGCAGGCCGGGACGGCTGAACACTGAAGCTTTCTTT. Translated: CASRPGRLNTEAFF.

This chain links TRBV5-1 with TRBJ2-2, with D unclear. Per the germline V gene, CDR1 is SGHRS and CDR2 is YFSETQ. V was shortened by 1 base and J by 0 bases, with 7 bases between the two germline ends. This CDR3 region has 15 residues. CDR3 sequence reads: CASSLSTANTGELFF. In nucleotides, the CDR3 is TGCGCCAGCAGCTTGAGTACAGCGAACACCGGGGAGCTGTTTTTT.

In this sample, this clone turned up once. V usage is TRBV7-6 and J usage is TRBJ2-7; either TRBD1 or TRBD2 may supply D (5 bases each). Germline CDR1 and CDR2: SGHVS and FNYEAQ. The V gene lost 1 base and the J gene lost 0 bases, with 7 bases spanning the gap. CDR3 length equals 14 residues. This chain's CDR3 is CASSLGGTSYEQYF. CDR3 bases: TGTGCCAGCAGCTTAGGGGGGACCTCCTACGAGCAGTACTTC.

The rearrangement uses TRBV20-1 and TRBJ1-1; no definite D call. This CDR3 has 10 amino acids. In germline, CDR1 is DFQATT, CDR2 SNEGSKA (reference sequence). Trimming shortened V by 5 bases and J by 6 bases, and 7 bases separated the two germline ends. CDR3 DNA: TGCAGTGCTTACGAGTCTGAAGCTTTCTTT. Protein: CSAYESEAFF.

This rearrangement joins TRBV5-1 to TRBJ1-5, with TRBD1 matching 10 bases. The germline V gene has CDR1 SGHRS and CDR2 YFSETQ. The junction had 9 bases not matched to a gene; V was cut back by 3 bases and J by 6 bases. The CDR3 is 16 amino acids. The CDR3 loop is CASSSGTGDVGQPQHF. As DNA, the CDR3 is TGCGCCAGCAGCTCCGGGACAGGGGACGTGGGTCAGCCCCAGCATTTT.

This chain uses TRBV11-2 with TRBJ1-5; 10 bases are a match to TRBD1. The V gene's germline CDR1 is SGHAT and CDR2 FQNNGV. V shed 5 bases, J shed 5 bases, and the junction held 15 bases outside the gene matches. The CDR3 runs 18 residues. CDR3 residues: CASSIGTGESAIDQPQHF. The CDR3 bases are TGTGCCAGCAGCATCGGGACAGGGGAGAGCGCAATTGATCAGCCCCAGCATTTT.

The V and J genes are TRBV28 and TRBJ1-2; 9 bases fit TRBD1. Germline values: CDR1 MDHEN, CDR2 SYDVKM. This CDR3 contains 14 residues. V lost 3 bases to trimming and J lost 4 bases; unmatched junction nucleotides: 3. CDR3 in DNA: TGTGCCAGCAGTTTGGGGGACAGGGTCTATGGCTACACCTTC. It codes for CASSLGDRVYGYTF.

The chain uses TRBV19 and TRBJ2-4; TRBD2 might be the D (6 bases). V was clipped by 4 bases and J by 6 bases, with 13 bases between them. This CDR3 has 14 amino acids. The germline V gene has CDR1 LNHDA and CDR2 SQIVND (reference sequence). The CDR3 is CASSRGTGGNIQYF. CDR3 nucleotides: TGTGCCAGTAGTAGGGGGACCGGGGGAAACATTCAGTACTTC.

The V and J genes are TRBV19 and TRBJ1-2; 7 bases match TRBD1. The CDR3 has 18 residues. Losses at the gene ends were 5 bases for V and 5 bases for J; bases not matched to a gene: 20. The germline V gene has CDR1 LNHDA and CDR2 SQIVND (reference sequence). The CDR3, as DNA: TGTGCCAGTAGTGGGGACAGTCGAGGGACCTTTATCTCTTATGGCTACACCTTC. The encoded protein is CASSGDSRGTFISYGYTF.

J is TRBJ1-1 and V is TRBV5-6, with a possible D match to TRBD1 (6 bases). Germline loops: CDR1 SGHDT, CDR2 YYEEEE. The CDR3 is made up of 15 amino acids. V was pared by 6 bases and J by 9 bases, with 24 bases between. This chain's CDR3 is CASNLGTLFRVKAFF. The CDR3 DNA is TGTGCCAGCAACCTTGGGACATTATTCCGGGTTAAAGCTTTCTTT. Filled out from reference TRBV5-6 and TRBJ1-1, the complete variable domain reads DAGVTQSPTHLIKTRGQQVTLRCSPKSGHDTVSWYQQALGQGPQFIFQYYEEEERQRGNFPDRFSGHQFPNYSSELNVNALLLGDSALYLCASNLGTLFRVKAFFGQGTRLTVV.

The chain links TRBV11-2 to TRBJ2-5; 11 bases match TRBD2. Germline CDR1 SGHAT, CDR2 FQNNGV. V dropped 4 bases and J dropped 3; count of bases not matched to a gene: 13. This CDR3 region has 18 residues. DNA of the CDR3: TGTGCCAGCAGCTCCCCTCGGCTAGCGGGAGGTGGGAAAGAGACCCAGTACTTC. This gives the protein CASSSPRLAGGGKETQYF.

This clone was picked up one time. CDR3 nucleotide sequence: TGCGCCAGCACTGGACATTTTGGGACAAGCGGAAACACCATATATTTT. Protein product: CASTGHFGTSGNTIYF. The chain recombines TRBV23-1 with TRBJ1-3, with D possibly TRBD1 on 6 matching bases. TRBV23-1 has ORF status, its function being uncertain. The CDR3 loop spans 16 amino acids. V was pared by 7 bases and J by 4 bases, with 20 bases between.

The CDR3 is CASSRAGAEETQYF. As DNA, the CDR3 is TGTGCCAGCAGCCGAGCGGGAGCCGAAGAGACCCAGTACTTC. The chain carries TRBV13 and TRBJ2-5, with TRBD2 identical over 8 bases. CDR3 size: 14 residues. Germline V lookup: CDR1 PRHDT, CDR2 FYEKMQ (reference sequence). J lost 3 bases, V lost 5 bases, and 5 bases had no gene match.

The DNA of the CDR3 is TGTGCCTGGAGTGGCAGAGCGGGAGGCCTAGGTTCCTACAATGAGCAGTTCTTC. This gives the protein CAWSGRAGGLGSYNEQFF. V and J are TRBV30 and TRBJ2-1; 9 nucleotides align to TRBD2. This CDR3 has 18 amino acids. With V trimmed by 1 base and J by 1 base, 11 bases remained unmatched. Germline V CDR1 and CDR2: GTSNPN, SVGIG (reference sequence). The full variable domain, its missing parts supplied by reference TRBV30 and TRBJ2-1, is SQTIHQWPATLVQPVGSPLSLECTVEGTSNPNLYWYRQAAGRGLQLLFYSVGIGQISSEVPQNLSASRPQDRQFILSSKKLLLSDSGFYLCAWSGRAGGLGSYNEQFFGPGTRLTVL.

The CDR3 coding sequence is TGTGCCAGCAGCTTCACTAGTGCAAGTGAGCAGTTCTTC. Protein product: CASSFTSASEQFF. The rearrangement uses TRBV11-3 and TRBJ2-1; possible D gene TRBD2, 5 bases. V dropped 3 bases and J dropped 9 bases, with 12 bases sitting between them. The CDR3 has 13 amino acids. In germline, CDR1 is SGHNT, CDR2 YENEEA.

V gene TRBV5-1 combines with J gene TRBJ2-5; D might be TRBD2 (6 bases). CDR1 SGHRS and CDR2 YFSETQ come from the germline V gene. The germline V and J ends were trimmed by 3 bases and 3 bases, with 9 bases remaining between them. This CDR3 is built from 13 residues. CDR3 loop: CASSYGTEETQYF. DNA of the CDR3: TGCGCCAGCAGCTACGGGACTGAAGAGACCCAGTACTTC.

The chain is built from TRBV5-1 and TRBJ1-1, with 10 bases that match TRBD1. The CDR3 is 14 amino acids. J gave up 10 bases and V 4 bases, and 10 bases lay outside the gene matches. CDR1 and CDR2 (germline): SGHRS, YFSETQ. The CDR3 sequence is CASSPGTGERGAFF. CDR3 nucleotides: TGCGCCAGCAGCCCAGGGACAGGGGAGAGGGGAGCTTTCTTT.

This clone was found once. The chain couples TRBV18 to TRBJ2-3; the D gene is possibly TRBD2 (5 bases). This CDR3 is 17 amino acids long. V was trimmed by 3 bases and J by 3 bases, leaving 19 bases between them. Germline V lookup: CDR1 KGHSH, CDR2 LQKENI. The CDR3 reads CASSPVEAVGITDTQYF. DNA of the CDR3: TGTGCCAGCTCACCCGTAGAAGCGGTCGGGATAACAGATACGCAGTATTTT. Filled out from reference TRBV18 and TRBJ2-3, the complete variable domain reads NAGVMQNPRHLVRRRGQEARLRCSPMKGHSHVYWYRQLPEEGLKFMVYLQKENIIDESGMPKERFSAEFPKEGPSILRIQQVVRGDSAAYFCASSPVEAVGITDTQYFGPGTRLTVL.

The chain recombines TRBV27 with TRBJ1-2; 11 nucleotides agree with TRBD1. The ends lost 5 bases at V and 2 bases at J; junction bases unmatched: 4. Germline V gene data show CDR1 as MNHEY and CDR2 as SMNVEV (reference sequence). CDR3 length equals 15 residues. The chain's CDR3 is CASSPGTGGNYGYTF. The DNA of the CDR3 is TGTGCCAGCAGTCCTGGGACAGGGGGGAACTATGGCTACACCTTC.